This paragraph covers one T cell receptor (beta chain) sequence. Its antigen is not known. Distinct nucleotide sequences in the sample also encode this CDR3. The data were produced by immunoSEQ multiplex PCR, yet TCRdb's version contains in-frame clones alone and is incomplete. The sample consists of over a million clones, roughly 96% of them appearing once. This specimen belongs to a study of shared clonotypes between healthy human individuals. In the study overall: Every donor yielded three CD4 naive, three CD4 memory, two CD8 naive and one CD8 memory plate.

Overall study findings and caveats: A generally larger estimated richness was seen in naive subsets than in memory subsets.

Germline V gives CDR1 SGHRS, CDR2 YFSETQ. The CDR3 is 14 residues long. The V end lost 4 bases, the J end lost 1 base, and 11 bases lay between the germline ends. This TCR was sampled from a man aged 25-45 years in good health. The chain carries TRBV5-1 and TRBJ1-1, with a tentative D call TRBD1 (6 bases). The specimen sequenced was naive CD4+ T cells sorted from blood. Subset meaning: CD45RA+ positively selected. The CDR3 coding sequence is TGCGCCAGCAGCCTGTCAGGGGAGAACACTGAAGCTTTCTTT. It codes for CASSLSGENTEAFF.